This entry lists 6 T cell receptor beta chains sequenced from one sample in a study of blood T cells in healthy people across ages. For the second PCR, which ran for roughly 7 to 11 cycles, a sample-barcoded 5' primer and a J-beta primer mix were used. TCRdb analysed the 5' RACE reads with MiXCR anew, one entry per CDR3 protein. The table has about 1,500,000 distinct CDR3 sequences, under 30% seen once. Specimen: blood. These receptor sequences come from a woman aged 25 to 45 in good health.

This clonotype occurred once. The V call is TRBV13, the J call TRBJ1-1; D is uncertain. Germline CDR1 is PRHDT and CDR2 is FYEKMQ (reference sequence). Trimming took 3 bases from V and 8 from J, leaving 10 bases between them. The CDR3 consists of 12 residues. CDR3 DNA: TGTGCCAGCAGCTTCGGTTTACCAGAAGCTTTCTTT. Residues: CASSFGLPEAFF. The entire variable domain, with the rest obtained from reference TRBV13 and TRBJ1-1, is as follows: AAGVIQSPRHLIKEKRETATLKCYPIPRHDTVYWYQQGPGQDPQFLISFYEKMQSDKGSIPDRFSAQQFSDYHSELNMSSLELGDSALYFCASSFGLPEAFFGQGTRLTVV.

Note on this clonotype: One end of the junction does not line up with germline, which may come from a read error. The genes are TRBV7-2 and TRBJ2-3, with TRBD1 matching over 9 bases. The CDR3 length is 16 residues. Per germline, CDR1 SGHTA and CDR2 FQGNSA. The CDR3 is CACSSGQGISTDTQYF. In nucleotides, the CDR3 is TGTGCCTGCAGCTCGGGACAGGGTATAAGTACGGATACGCAGTATTTT.

In this sample, this clonotype turned up a few times. The chain joins TRBV7-7 to TRBJ2-5; 8 bases line up with TRBD2. V trimming: 0 bases; J trimming: 2 bases; junction bases outside the gene matches: 8. Germline values: CDR1 SSHAT, CDR2 FNYEAQ (reference sequence). The CDR3 is 17 residues long. The CDR3 here is CASSLAPLAGGQETQYF. The CDR3 region has the DNA TGTGCCAGCAGCTTAGCGCCACTGGCGGGGGGACAAGAGACCCAGTACTTC. Full variable domain (rest looked up from reference TRBV7-7 and TRBJ2-5): GAGVSQSPRYKVTKRGQDVTLRCDPISSHATLYWYQQALGQGPEFLTYFNYEAQPDKSGLPSDRFSAERPEGSISTLTIQRTEQRDSAMYRCASSLAPLAGGQETQYFGPGTRLLVL.

The chain joins TRBV29-1 to TRBJ2-1; TRBD1 matches at 7 bases. The better agreement between TRBJ2-7 and the DNA end casts doubt on the J call. CDR3 length: 12 residues. Germline CDR1 SQVTM, CDR2 ANQGSEA. The CDR3: CSAGGPYNEQYF. For the CDR3, the DNA is TGCAGCGCAGGGGGTCCCTACAATGAGCAGTACTTC.

This clonotype has a count of ten or more. The chain has TRBV12-3 or TRBV12-4 and TRBJ2-7; maybe TRBD2 (6 bases). The CDR3 sequence is 14 residues long. Trimming took 5 bases from V and 2 from J, leaving 13 bases between them. This CDR3 is CASSPGLGAYEQYF. CDR3 nucleotides: TGTGCCAGCAGTCCGGGACTGGGGGCCTACGAGCAGTACTTC.

The sample holds many counts of this clonotype. Here the CDR3 DNA reads TGTGCCAGCAGCTCCCGACTAGCGCTTGGCATTCAGTACTTC. This gives the protein CASSSRLALGIQYF. The J gene is TRBJ2-4, the V gene TRBV7-8, with 8 bases identical to TRBD2. Germline trimming cut 4 bases from V and 9 bases from J; bases unmatched to any gene: 8. Germline-derived CDR1 and CDR2 are SGHVS and FQNEAQ. This CDR3 is 14 amino acids long.